This T cell receptor (beta chain) is drawn from a study of T cell responses to AZD1222 COVID-19 vaccine. Study-level information: Second doses that came at about 4 or about 12 weeks were put together.

Profiling relied on immunoSEQ multiplex PCR, and the TCRdb table lists in-frame clones only, not all of them. Of approximately 130,000 clones listed, approximately 85% were seen once; the top ten hold 9.4%. The germline V and J ends were trimmed by 6 bases and 4 bases, with 7 bases remaining between them. This CDR3 has 11 residues. From germline, CDR1 is DFQATT and CDR2 SNEGSKA (reference sequence). Remarks on this clone: Its antigen remains unidentified. Other nucleotide sequences in the sample specify the same CDR3.

Overall study results and limits: All repertoire sampling was performed exclusively after the peak T cell response.

The rearrangement joins TRBV20-1 to TRBJ1-3; D unresolved. This clonotype was obtained from an adult in good health. Sequences were derived from peripheral blood, sampled on day 0 of AZD1222 vaccination. Here the CDR3 reads CSAPGGNTIYF. Here the CDR3 DNA reads TGCAGTGCGCCTGGGGGAAACACCATATATTTT.